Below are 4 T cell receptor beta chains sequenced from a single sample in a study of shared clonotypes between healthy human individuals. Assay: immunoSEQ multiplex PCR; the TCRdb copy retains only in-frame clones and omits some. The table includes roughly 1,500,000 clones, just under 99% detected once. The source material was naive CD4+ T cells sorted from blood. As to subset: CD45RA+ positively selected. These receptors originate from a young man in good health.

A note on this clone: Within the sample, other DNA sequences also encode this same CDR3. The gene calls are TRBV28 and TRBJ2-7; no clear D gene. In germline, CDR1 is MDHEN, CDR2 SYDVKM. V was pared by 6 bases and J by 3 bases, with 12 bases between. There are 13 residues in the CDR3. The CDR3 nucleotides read TGTGCCAGCAGCCCCCCTGGGATCTACGAGCAGTACTTC. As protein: CASSPPGIYEQYF. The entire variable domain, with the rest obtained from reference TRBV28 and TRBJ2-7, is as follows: DVKVTQSSRYLVKRTGEKVFLECVQDMDHENMFWYRQDPGLGLRLIYFSYDVKMKEKGDIPEGYSVSREKKERFSLILESASTNQTSMYLCASSPPGIYEQYFGPGTRLTVT.

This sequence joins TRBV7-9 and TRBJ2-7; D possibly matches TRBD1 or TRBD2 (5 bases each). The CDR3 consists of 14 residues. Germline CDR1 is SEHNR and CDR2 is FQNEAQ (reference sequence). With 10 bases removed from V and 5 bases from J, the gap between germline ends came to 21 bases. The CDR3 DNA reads TGTGCCACCCACCCGGGACCGGAGCGCCACGAGCAGTACTTC. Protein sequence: CATHPGPERHEQYF.

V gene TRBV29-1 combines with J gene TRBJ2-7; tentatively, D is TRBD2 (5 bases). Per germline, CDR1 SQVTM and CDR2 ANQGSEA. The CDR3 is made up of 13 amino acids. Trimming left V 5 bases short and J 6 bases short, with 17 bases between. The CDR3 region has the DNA TGCAGCGTTTCCGGGCTAGCCGGGCGCGAGCAGTACTTC. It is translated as CSVSGLAGREQYF.

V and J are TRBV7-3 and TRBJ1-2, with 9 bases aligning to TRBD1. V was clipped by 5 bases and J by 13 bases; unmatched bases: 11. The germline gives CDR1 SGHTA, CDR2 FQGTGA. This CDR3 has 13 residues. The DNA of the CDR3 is TGTGCCAGCAGCCCCTCCCGGGGACAGGGAAGCACCTTC. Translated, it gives CASSPSRGQGSTF. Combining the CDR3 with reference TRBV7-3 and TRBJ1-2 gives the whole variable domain GAGVSQTPSNKVTEKGKYVELRCDPISGHTALYWYRQSLGQGPEFLIYFQGTGAADDSGLPNDRFFAVRPEGSVSTLKIQRTERGDSAVYLCASSPSRGQGSTFGSGTRLTVV.